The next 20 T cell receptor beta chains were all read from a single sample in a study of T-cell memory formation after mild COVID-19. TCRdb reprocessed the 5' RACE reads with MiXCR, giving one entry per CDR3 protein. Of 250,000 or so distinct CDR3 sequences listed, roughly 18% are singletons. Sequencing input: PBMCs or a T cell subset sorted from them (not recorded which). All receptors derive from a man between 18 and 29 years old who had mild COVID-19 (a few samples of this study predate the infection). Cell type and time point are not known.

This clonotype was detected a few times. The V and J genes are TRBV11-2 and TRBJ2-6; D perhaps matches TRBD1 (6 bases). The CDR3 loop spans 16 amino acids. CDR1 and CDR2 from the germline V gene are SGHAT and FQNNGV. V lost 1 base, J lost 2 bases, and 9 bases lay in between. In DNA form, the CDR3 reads TGTGCCAGCAGCTTAGGGGGGCGGCCTGGGGCCAACGTCCTGACTTTC. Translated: CASSLGGRPGANVLTF. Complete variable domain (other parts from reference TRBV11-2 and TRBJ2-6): EAGVAQSPRYKIIEKRQSVAFWCNPISGHATLYWYQQILGQGPKLLIQFQNNGVVDDSQLPKDRFSAERLKGVDSTLKIQPAKLEDSAVYLCASSLGGRPGANVLTFGAGSRLTVL.

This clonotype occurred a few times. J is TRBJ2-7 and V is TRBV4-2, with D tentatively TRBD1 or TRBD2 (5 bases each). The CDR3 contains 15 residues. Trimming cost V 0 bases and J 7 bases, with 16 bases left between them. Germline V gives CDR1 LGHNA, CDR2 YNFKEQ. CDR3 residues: CASSQDGDAFGEQYF. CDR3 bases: TGTGCCAGCAGCCAAGACGGGGACGCCTTTGGGGAGCAGTACTTC.

CDR3 residues: CASSLGARGHGYTF. Here the CDR3 DNA reads TGTGCCAGCAGTTTAGGCGCAAGGGGGCATGGCTACACCTTC. The chain has TRBV12-3 or TRBV12-4 and TRBJ1-2; the match to TRBD1 covers 7 bases. Trimming cost V 1 base and J 6 bases; bases outside gene matches: 5. The CDR3 is 14 residues long.

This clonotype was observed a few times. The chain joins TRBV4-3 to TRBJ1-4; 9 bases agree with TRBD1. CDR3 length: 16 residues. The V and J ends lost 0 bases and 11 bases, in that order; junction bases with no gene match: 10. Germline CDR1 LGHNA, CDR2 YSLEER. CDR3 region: CASSQELMIGTGKLFF. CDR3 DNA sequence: TGCGCCAGCAGCCAAGAATTGATGATTGGGACAGGGAAACTGTTTTTT.

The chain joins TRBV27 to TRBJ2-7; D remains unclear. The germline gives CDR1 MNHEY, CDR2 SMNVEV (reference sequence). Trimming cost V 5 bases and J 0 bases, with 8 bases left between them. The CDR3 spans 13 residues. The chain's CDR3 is CASSPPRSYEQYF. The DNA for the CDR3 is TGTGCCAGCAGTCCCCCGCGCTCCTACGAGCAGTACTTC.

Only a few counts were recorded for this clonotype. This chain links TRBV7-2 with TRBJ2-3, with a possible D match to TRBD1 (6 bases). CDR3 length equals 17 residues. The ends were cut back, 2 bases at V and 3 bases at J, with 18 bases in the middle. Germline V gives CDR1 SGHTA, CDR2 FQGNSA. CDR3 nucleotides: TGTGCCAGCAGCTTAACGGCTTACAGGGTGTCTACAGATACGCAGTATTTT. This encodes CASSLTAYRVSTDTQYF.

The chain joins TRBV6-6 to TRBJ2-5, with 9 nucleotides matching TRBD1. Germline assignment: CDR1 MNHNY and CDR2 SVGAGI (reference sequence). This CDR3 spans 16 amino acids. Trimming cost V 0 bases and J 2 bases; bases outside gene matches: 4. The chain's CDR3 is CASSYSTGGSQETQYF. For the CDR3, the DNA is TGTGCCAGCAGTTACTCGACAGGGGGTTCACAAGAGACCCAGTACTTC.

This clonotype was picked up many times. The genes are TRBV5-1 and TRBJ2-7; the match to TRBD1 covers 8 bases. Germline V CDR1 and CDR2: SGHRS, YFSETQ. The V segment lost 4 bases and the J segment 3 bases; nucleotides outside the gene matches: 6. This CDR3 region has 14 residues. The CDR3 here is CASSGGTGYYEQYF. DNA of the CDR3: TGCGCCAGCAGCGGGGGGACAGGCTACTACGAGCAGTACTTC.

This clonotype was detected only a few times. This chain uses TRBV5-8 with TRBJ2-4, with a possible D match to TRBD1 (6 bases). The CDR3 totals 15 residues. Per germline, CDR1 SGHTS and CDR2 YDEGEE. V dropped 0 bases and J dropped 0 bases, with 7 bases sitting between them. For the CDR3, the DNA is TGTGCCAGCAGCTTGGGGACAGTAGCCAAAAACATTCAGTACTTC. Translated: CASSLGTVAKNIQYF.

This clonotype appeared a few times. The CDR3 nucleotides are TGTGCCAGCAGTCGGGACAGGGCCTACGAGCAGTACGTC. Translation gives CASSRDRAYEQYV. This chain uses TRBV6-6 with TRBJ2-7, with 9 positions matching TRBD1. The germline CDR1 and CDR2 sequences are MNHNY and SVGAGI (reference sequence). The junction had 1 base not matched to a gene; V was cut back by 5 bases and J by 2 bases. CDR3 size: 13 residues.

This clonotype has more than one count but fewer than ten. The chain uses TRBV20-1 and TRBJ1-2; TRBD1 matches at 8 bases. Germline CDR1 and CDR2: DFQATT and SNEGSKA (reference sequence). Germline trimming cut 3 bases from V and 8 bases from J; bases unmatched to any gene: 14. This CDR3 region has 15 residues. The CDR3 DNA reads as TGCAGTGCTAGCCTATCTCCTACAGGGGGGGACGGCTACACCTTC. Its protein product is CSASLSPTGGDGYTF.

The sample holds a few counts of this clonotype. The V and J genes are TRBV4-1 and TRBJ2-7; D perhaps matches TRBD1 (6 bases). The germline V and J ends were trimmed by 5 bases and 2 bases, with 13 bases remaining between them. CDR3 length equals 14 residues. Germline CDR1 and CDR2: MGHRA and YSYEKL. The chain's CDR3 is CASSARQGPYEQYV. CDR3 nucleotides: TGCGCCAGCAGCGCTCGGCAGGGGCCCTACGAGCAGTACGTC.

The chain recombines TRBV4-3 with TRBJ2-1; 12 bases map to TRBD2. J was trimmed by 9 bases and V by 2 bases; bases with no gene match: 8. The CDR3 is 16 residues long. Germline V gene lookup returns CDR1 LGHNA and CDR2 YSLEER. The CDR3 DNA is TGCGCCAGCAGCCAAAACACGGGACTAGCGGGTACTGAGCAGTTCTTC. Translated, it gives CASSQNTGLAGTEQFF.

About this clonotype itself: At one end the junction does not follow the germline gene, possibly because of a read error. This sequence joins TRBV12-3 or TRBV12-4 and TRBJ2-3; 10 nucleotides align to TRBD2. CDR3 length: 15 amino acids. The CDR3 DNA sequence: TGTGCCAGCACTTTAGCGGGGGGCCGAACAGATACGCAGTATTTT. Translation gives CASTLAGGRTDTQYF.

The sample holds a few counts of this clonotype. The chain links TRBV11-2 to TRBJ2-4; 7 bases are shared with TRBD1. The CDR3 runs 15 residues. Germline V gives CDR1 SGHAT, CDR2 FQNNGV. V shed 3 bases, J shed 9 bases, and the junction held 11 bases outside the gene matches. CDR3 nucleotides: TGTGCCAGCAGCTTGAGTAGGGGGCCGGGGTTCATTCAGTACTTC. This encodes CASSLSRGPGFIQYF.

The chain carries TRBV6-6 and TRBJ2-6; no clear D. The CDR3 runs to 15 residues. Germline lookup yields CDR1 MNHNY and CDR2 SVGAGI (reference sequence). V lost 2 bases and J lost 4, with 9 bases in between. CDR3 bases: TGTGCCAGCAGTTACGTCTCGAGGGGGGCCAACGTCCTGACTTTC. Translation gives CASSYVSRGANVLTF.

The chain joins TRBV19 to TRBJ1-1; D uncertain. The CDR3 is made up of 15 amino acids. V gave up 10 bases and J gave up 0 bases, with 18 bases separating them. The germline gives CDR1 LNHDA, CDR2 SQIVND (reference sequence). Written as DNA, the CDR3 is TGTGCCACTCGGCCGGGTCTTCCCATGAACACTGAAGCTTTCTTT. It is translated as CATRPGLPMNTEAFF.

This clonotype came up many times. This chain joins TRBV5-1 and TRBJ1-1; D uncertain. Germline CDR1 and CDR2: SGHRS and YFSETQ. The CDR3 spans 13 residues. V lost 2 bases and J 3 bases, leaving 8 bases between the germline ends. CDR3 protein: CASSFLVDTEAFF. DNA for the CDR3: TGCGCCAGCAGCTTCCTTGTCGACACTGAAGCTTTCTTT.

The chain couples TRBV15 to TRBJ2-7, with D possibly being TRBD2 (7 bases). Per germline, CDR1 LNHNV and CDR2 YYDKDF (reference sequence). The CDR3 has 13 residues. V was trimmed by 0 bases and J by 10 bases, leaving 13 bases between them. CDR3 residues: CATSRDRGGDQYF. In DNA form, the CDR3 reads TGTGCCACCAGCAGAGATAGGGGGGGGGACCAGTACTTC.

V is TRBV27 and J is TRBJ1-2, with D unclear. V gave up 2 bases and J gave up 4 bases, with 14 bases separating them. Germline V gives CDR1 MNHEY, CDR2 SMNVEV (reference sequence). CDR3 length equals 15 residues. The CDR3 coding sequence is TGTGCCAGCAGTTTAACGACGGCAGCTTTCTATGGCTACACCTTC. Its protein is CASSLTTAAFYGYTF.